Below, one TCR beta chain is given with its context. Its specific antigen is unknown. No much larger clone exists at a distance of one base, and base qualities are not known. This sample stems from a study of graft-versus-host responses after intestinal transplantation (dated by TCRdb to the early 2020s). About the full investigation: Multivisceral, liver-intestinal, or isolated intestinal transplants were received by the recipients. All recipients received anti-thymocyte globulin induction followed by maintenance tacrolimus and steroids for approximately 3 years. Graft-versus-host and host-versus-graft alloreactive T cell clones were tracked in the graft, circulation and bone marrow after intestinal transplantation using bulk TCR-beta CDR3 sequencing. Alloreactive clones were identified by sequencing pre-transplant mixed lymphocyte reaction products and comparing these products with unstimulated pre-transplant donor and recipient T cells. The cohort enrolled about two dozen intestinal transplant recipients, one of whom was a retransplant, and a few patients without pretransplant specimens were excluded. A peak of at least 4% donor T cells among recipient peripheral blood mononuclear cells was the definition used for donor T cell macrochimerism. Rather than going through the commercial service, samples from three later patients were sequenced in-house on an Illumina MiSeq and processed with MiXCR.

Findings and caveats that apply to the study as a whole: Conclusions were limited by the relatively low number and heterogeneity of intestinal transplant patients. GvH clones turned up in recipient bone marrow, with some appearing earlier in ileal mucosa or blood, a pattern consistent with an intestinal mucosal origin. Peak levels of circulating GvH clones were associated with declines in HvG clones early after transplant. Patients with donor T cell macrochimerism had high GvH to HvG T cell clonal ratios in their allografts.

In light of the paper, this sample's time point label describes: cells obtained before transplantation from donor or recipient. CD3+CD4+ and CD3+CD8+ populations were FACS-sorted from unstimulated pre-transplant donor and recipient cells taken from spleen or lymph nodes. Library construction relied on the immunoSEQ multiplex PCR assay. For most patients, genomic DNA was isolated using the Qiagen DNeasy Blood and Tissue Kit and was shipped frozen to Adaptive Biotechnologies for TCR sequencing. For most patients, high-throughput TCR-beta CDR3 sequencing of genomic DNA was performed by Adaptive Biotechnologies. Per the authors' processing: Adaptive's ImmunoSEQ software supplied the TCR sequencing data for around 19 patients, while MiXCR and VDJtools were used to process a few other patients. CD4 versus CD8 sorting errors were corrected by removing sequences found in both subsets at a frequency ratio below 5:1. Because the origin of CDR3 nucleotide sequences shared between donor and recipient could not be assigned, those sequences were removed. To be classed as alloreactive, a clone needed at least 2-fold expansion over unstimulated cells and a minimum CFSE-low frequency of 0.002% (template counts) or 0.001% (read counts). Clones were considered mappable if detected in sequenced pre-transplant spleen, lymph node, or MLR CFSE-low populations of the donor or recipient. Cumulative frequency of alloreactive clones was calculated as a percentage of all sequences weighted by copy number. The table was pulled from immuneACCESS by TCRdb, which kept in-frame rearrangements only. Such tables lose some clones; where checked, under half of the loss comes from unresolved V genes, and the rest has no known cause. The D gene and trimming were derived from the DNA, and the V and J assignments and clone size from that table. The sample yields some 97,000 clones; about 90% were counted once. The ten largest account for roughly 1% of the sample.

The TCR originated in a human donor who was the organ donor for an intestinal transplant. The starting material was unstimulated CD4+ T cells sorted from spleen or lymph node cells, obtained before transplant.

The bases read TGTGCCAGCAGTAGGTGGCCCGTGAACACTGAAGCTTTCTTT. It is translated as CASSRWPVNTEAFF. Rearrangement joined TRBV6-1 to TRBJ1-1, with the D segment identity uncertain. V is cut by 5 bases and J by 0 bases, and the space between the germline ends is 10 bases. The germline V gene yields MNHNS for CDR1 and SASEGT for CDR2. Taken from cysteine to phenylalanine, the CDR3 has 14 residues. Only the CDR3 DNA stays, 42 bases, in frame from base 1.